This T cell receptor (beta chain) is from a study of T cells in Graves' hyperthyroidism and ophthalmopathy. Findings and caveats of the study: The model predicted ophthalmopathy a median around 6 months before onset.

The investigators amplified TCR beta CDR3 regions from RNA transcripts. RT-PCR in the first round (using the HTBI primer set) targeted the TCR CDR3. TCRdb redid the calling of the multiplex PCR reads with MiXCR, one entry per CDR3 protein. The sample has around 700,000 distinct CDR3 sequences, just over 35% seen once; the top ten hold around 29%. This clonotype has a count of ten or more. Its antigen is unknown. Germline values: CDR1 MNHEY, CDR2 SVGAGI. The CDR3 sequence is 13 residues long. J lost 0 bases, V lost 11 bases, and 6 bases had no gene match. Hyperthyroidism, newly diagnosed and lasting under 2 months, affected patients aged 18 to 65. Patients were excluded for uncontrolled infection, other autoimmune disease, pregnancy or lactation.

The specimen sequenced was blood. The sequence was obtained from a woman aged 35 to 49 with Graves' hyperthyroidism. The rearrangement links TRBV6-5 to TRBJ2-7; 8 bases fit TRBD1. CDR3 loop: CAAGQGISYEQYF. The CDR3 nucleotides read TGTGCCGCAGGACAGGGAATCTCCTACGAGCAGTACTTC.